Below, 6 T cell receptor beta chains from the same sample are listed, as sequenced in a study of tumor-infiltrating lymphocytes in primary liver carcinoma. A constant-region primer primed TCR beta cDNA synthesis from about 530 ng of total RNA. Libraries of TCR beta came from three nested multiplex PCR rounds with slightly modified ARM-PCR. Running nine to ten cycles apiece, the first two PCR rounds relied on TRBV1-TRBV30 forward primers together with a C-beta reverse primer. TCRdb itself ran the multiplex PCR reads through MiXCR, one entry per CDR3 protein. The sample records more than 95,000 distinct CDR3 sequences, 60% to 75% being singletons. Co-extracted RNA and DNA came from around 20-30 mg of unsorted bulk tissue. The sequenced sample consisted of liver tumor tissue from sampling region 3. Subset of the sample: tumor region T3, left-lateral pole. The receptor source for this set is a woman aged 60 to 75 with primary liver carcinoma and hepatitis B virus infection.

This clonotype was counted only a few times. The CDR3 carries no conserved terminal phenylalanine or tryptophan, so it likely arises from a read error. J is TRBJ2-3 and V is TRBV11-2; no firm D call. Germline values: CDR1 SGHAT, CDR2 FQNNGV. This CDR3 is 13 amino acids long. CDR3 DNA: TGCGCCAGCAGCCCCAGCCCCACAGATACGCAGTATTTG. Encoded protein: CASSPSPTDTQYL.

In regard to this clonotype: A much larger clone lies one base from this, so it may be a read error. The genes are TRBV5-6 and TRBJ2-2, with 8 bases aligning to TRBD2. There are 16 residues in the CDR3. The germline gives CDR1 SGHDT, CDR2 YYEEEE. The V segment lost 3 bases and the J segment 7 bases; nucleotides outside the gene matches: 11. CDR3 DNA sequence: TGTGCCAGCAGCTCCTCCGGGACTAGAGATATCGGGGAGCTGTTTTTT. It yields the protein CASSSSGTRDIGELFF.

In the case of this clonotype: A read error may be the cause here, since a much bigger clone is one base away. The chain combines TRBV10-2 with TRBJ1-1; D possibly corresponds to TRBD1 (5 bases). Deletions cut 6 bases from V and 3 bases from J, with 20 bases between. Germline V lookup: CDR1 WSHSY, CDR2 SAAADI. This CDR3 is built from 16 residues. CDR3 protein: CASRSPLRDRDTEAFF. CDR3 nucleotide sequence: TGCGCCAGCAGATCACCATTGAGGGACCGGGACACTGAAGCTTTCTTT.

As to this clonotype: The junction differs from germline at one of its ends, possibly a read error. This CDR3 is CAGSRDKRVYEQYF. Written as DNA, the CDR3 is TGTGCCGGCAGCAGAGATAAAAGGGTGTACGAGCAGTACTTC. This chain joins TRBV5-6 and TRBJ2-7; D not certain. The CDR3 extends over 14 amino acids. Germline V gene lookup returns CDR1 SGHDT and CDR2 YYEEEE. The full variable domain, rest sourced from reference TRBV5-6 and TRBJ2-7, is DAGVTQSPTHLIKTRGQQVTLRCSPKSGHDTVSWYQQALGQGPQFIFQYYEEEERQRGNFPDRFSGHQFPNYSSELNVNALLLGDSALYLCAGSRDKRVYEQYFGPGTRLTVT.

Concerning this clonotype itself: A read error may be the cause here, since a much bigger clone is one base away. CDR3 nucleotides: TGCAGCGTTGGGGAAGGGGGCTATTCAGGTGAGCTGTTCTTC. Its translation: CSVGEGGYSGELFF. V usage is TRBV29-1 and J usage is TRBJ2-1, with 7 bases aligning to TRBD1. The CDR3 extends over 14 amino acids. The germline CDR1 and CDR2 sequences are SQVTM and ANQGSEA.

On this clonotype itself: At one end, the junction sequence differs from germline, possibly due to a read error. The rearrangement uses TRBV28 and TRBJ2-2; D is unresolved. This CDR3 contains 14 residues. CDR1 is MDHEN, CDR2 SYDVKM, per germline. Here the CDR3 DNA reads TGTGCCAGCAGTCCCCCCACAGACACCTGGGAGCTGTTTTTT. Its translation: CASSPPTDTWELFF.